This T cell receptor beta chain was sequenced in a study of blood T cell repertoires in COVID-19 (dated by TCRdb to between 2020 and 2021). The study in broad terms: Collaborator samples came from the United States, Italy and Spain and covered acute and convalescent phases of COVID-19. The material from the prospective study consisted of cDNA or gDNA derived from T cells, B-cell-depleted T cells, or PBMCs. The dataset comprised deeply sampled blood TCRbeta repertoires from subjects exposed to, actively infected with, or recovered from COVID-19. A freely available public database, intended as a resource for researchers studying the immune response to SARS-CoV-2, is where the repertoires were released. The samples were drawn from two sources: the first 160 participants of the ongoing ImmuneRACE study, and over 950 subjects contributed by 6 global collaborators. A de-identified subject ID, COVID-19 status, age in years and sex were almost always included in the sample metadata. Where available, HLA class I and class II types were taken from metadata supplied by the sample provider and were not determined by assay-based typing. The investigation overall reported the following: The quantity of clinical and demographic metadata differed by source and by participant and was supplied without curation.

Collaborating institutions collected whole blood in K2EDTA tubes following their own protocols. For TCRbeta analysis, collaborator samples were shipped as frozen whole blood, as isolated PBMCs, or as DNA extracted from either sample type. Worth noting for this clone: Its cognate antigen has yet to be identified. The record has no base qualities; no much larger clone is one base away.

The immunoSEQ Assay, a bias-controlled multiplex PCR, was used to amplify TCRbeta CDR3 regions from genomic DNA. Per the source publication's procedure: Within the assay, amplification of reference gene primers was used to estimate how many nucleated cells each sample contained. Sequence reads were collapsed and filtered to measure the absolute abundance of every unique TCRbeta CDR3 rearrangement. For each sample, productive Simpson clonality was calculated as the square root of Simpson's diversity index over productive rearrangements. This is the immuneACCESS table as TCRdb keeps it, with only in-frame sequences that have V and J called. A part of the clones is gone; compared with another copy, unresolved V genes explain less than half, and the rest is unexplained. V and J calls and clone size come straight from that table; D and trimming were deduced from the DNA. This sample is represented by about 77,000 clones; less than 85% of them were singletons. The top ten clones comprise around 20% of the sample.

Cut back by 2 bases and 7 bases, the V and J ends lie 9 bases apart. From its cysteine to its phenylalanine, the CDR3 spans 13 amino acids. Kept here is only the CDR3 DNA, which spans 39 bases and is read in frame from base 1. CDR1 and CDR2, looked up from the germline V gene, are SGHTA and FQGTGA. The rearranged chain carries TRBV7-3 and TRBJ2-1, with TRBD2 perhaps the D gene, on 5 matching bases. The TCR sequence derives from a man aged 55 to 70 with acute or convalescent COVID-19. Sample: peripheral blood. The sequenced DNA is TGTGCCAGCAGCTTACGATCGGGAAATGAGCAGTTCTTC. It translates to CASSLRSGNEQFF. Outside the CDR3, residues come from the reference TRBV7-3 and TRBJ2-1 proteins, so the full variable domain is: GAGVSQTPSNKVTEKGKYVELRCDPISGHTALYWYRQSLGQGPEFLIYFQGTGAADDSGLPNDRFFAVRPEGSVSTLKIQRTERGDSAVYLCASSLRSGNEQFFGPGTRLTVL.